This T cell receptor (beta chain) came from a study of radiotherapy plus CTLA-4 blockade in lung cancer. TCRdb keeps only in-frame clones here, not all; method: immunoSEQ multiplex PCR. The sample lists 40,000 to 60,000 clones; 80% to 85% were seen once. V was trimmed by 5 bases and J by 4 bases, leaving 14 bases between them. The CDR3 consists of 15 residues. The germline gives CDR1 SEHNR, CDR2 FQNEAQ (reference sequence). The chain is built from TRBV7-9 and TRBJ2-2; D perhaps matches TRBD1 (6 bases). Sequencing was performed on peripheral blood, taken from a patient treated with radiotherapy plus ipilimumab. This TCR derives from a human donor with non-small cell lung cancer who had stable disease on radiotherapy plus ipilimumab. The CDR3 DNA sequence: TGTGCCAGCAGCGGAAACAGGGAGAGCACCGGGGAGCTGTTTTTT. Translation: CASSGNRESTGELFF.